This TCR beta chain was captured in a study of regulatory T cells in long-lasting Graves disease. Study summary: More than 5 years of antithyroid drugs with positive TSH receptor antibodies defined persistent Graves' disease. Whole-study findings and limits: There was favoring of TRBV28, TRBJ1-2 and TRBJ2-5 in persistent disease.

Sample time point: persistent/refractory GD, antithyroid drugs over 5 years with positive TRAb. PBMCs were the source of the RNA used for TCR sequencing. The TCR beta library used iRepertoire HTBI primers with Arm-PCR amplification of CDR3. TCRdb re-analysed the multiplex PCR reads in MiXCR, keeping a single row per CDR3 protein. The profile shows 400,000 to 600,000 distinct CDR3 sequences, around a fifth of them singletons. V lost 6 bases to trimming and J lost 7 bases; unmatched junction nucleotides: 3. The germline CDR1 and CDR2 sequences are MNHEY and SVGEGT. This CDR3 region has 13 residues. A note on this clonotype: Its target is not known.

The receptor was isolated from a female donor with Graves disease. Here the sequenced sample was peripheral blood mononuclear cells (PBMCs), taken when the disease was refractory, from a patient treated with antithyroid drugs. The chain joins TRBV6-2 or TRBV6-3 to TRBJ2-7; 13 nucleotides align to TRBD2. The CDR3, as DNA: TGTGCCAGCAGCGGGACTAGCGGGAATGAGCAGTACTTC. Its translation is CASSGTSGNEQYF.